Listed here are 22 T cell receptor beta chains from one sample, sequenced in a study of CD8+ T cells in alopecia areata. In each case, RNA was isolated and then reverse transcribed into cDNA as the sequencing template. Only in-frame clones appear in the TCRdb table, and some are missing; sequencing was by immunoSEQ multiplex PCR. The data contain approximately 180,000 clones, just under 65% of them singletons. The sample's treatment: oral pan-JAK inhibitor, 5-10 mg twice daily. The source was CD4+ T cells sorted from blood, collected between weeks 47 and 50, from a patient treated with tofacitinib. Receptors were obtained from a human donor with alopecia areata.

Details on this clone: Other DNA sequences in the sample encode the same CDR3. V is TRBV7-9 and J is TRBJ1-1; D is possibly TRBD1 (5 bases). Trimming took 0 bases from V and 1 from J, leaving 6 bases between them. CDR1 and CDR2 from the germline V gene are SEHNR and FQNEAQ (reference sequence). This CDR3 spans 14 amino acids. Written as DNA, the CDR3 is TGTGCCAGCAGCTTAGCGGGGGGGAACACTGAAGCTTTCTTT. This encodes CASSLAGGNTEAFF.

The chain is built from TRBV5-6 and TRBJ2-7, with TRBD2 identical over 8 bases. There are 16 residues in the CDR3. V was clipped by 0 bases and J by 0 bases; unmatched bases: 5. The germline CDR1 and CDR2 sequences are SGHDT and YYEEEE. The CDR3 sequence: CASSLAARGVSYEQYF. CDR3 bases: TGTGCCAGCAGCTTGGCGGCGCGGGGGGTCTCCTACGAGCAGTACTTC.

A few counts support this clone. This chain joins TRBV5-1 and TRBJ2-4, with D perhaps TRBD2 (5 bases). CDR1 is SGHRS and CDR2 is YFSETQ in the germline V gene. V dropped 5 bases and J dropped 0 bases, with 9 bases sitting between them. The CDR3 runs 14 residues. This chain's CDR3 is CASSLTIAKNIQYF. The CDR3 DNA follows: TGCGCCAGCAGTTTGACTATAGCCAAAAACATTCAGTACTTC.

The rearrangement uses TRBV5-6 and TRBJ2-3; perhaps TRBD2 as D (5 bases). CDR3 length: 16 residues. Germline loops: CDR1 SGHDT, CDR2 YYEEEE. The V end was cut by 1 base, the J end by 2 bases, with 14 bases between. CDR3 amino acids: CASSLTVDSTTDTQYF. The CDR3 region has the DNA TGTGCCAGCAGCTTGACGGTGGACTCCACCACAGATACGCAGTATTTT.

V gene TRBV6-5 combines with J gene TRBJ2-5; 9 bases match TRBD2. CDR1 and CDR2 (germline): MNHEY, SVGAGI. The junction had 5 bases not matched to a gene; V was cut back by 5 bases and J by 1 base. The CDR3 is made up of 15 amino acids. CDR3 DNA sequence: TGTGCCAGCAGTCCGGGACTAGCCCCCCAAGAGACCCAGTACTTC. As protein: CASSPGLAPQETQYF.

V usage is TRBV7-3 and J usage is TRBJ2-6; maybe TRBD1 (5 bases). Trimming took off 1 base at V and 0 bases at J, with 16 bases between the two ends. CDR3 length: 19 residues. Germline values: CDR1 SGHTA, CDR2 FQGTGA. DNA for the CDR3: TGTGCCAGCAGCTTAAGGGGTGCGACAGCGAGCTCTGGGGCCAACGTCCTGACTTTC. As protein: CASSLRGATASSGANVLTF.

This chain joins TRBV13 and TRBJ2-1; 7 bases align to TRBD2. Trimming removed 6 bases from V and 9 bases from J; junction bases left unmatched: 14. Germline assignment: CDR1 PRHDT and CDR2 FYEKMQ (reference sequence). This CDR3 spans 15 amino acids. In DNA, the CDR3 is TGTGCCAGCAGTCGTGGTCCGGGGGAGGGAGGTGAGCAGTTCTTC. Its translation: CASSRGPGEGGEQFF. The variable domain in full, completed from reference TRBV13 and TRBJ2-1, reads AAGVIQSPRHLIKEKRETATLKCYPIPRHDTVYWYQQGPGQDPQFLISFYEKMQSDKGSIPDRFSAQQFSDYHSELNMSSLELGDSALYFCASSRGPGEGGEQFFGPGTRLTVL.

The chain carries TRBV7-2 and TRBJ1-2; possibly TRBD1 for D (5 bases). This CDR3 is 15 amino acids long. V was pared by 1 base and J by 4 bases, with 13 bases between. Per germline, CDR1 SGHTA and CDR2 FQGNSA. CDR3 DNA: TGTGCCAGCAGCTTAGAAGGGGTCAGGAGCTATGGCTACACCTTC. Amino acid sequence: CASSLEGVRSYGYTF.

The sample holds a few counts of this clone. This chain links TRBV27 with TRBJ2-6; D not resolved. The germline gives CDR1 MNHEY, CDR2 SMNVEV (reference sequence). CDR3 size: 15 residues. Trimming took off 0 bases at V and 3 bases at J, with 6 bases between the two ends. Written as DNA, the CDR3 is TGTGCCAGCAGTTTATCGTGGGGTGGGGCCAACGTCCTGACTTTC. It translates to CASSLSWGGANVLTF. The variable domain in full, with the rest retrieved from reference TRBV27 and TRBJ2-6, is EAQVTQNPRYLITVTGKKLTVTCSQNMNHEYMSWYRQDPGLGLRQIYYSMNVEVTDKGDVPEGYKVSRKEKRNFPLILESPSPNQTSLYFCASSLSWGGANVLTFGAGSRLTVL.

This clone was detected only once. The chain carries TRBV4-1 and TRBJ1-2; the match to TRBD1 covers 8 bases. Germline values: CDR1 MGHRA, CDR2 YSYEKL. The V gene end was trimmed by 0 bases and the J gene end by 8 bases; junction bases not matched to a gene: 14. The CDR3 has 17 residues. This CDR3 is CASSQESDRVWVSGYTF. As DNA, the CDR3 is TGCGCCAGCAGCCAAGAGTCGGACAGGGTGTGGGTTTCGGGCTACACCTTC.

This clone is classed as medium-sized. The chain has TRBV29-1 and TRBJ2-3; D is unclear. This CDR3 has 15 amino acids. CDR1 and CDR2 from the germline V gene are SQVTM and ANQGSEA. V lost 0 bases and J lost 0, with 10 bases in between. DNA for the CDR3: TGCAGCGTTGAAGAAGTCGCAGCTAGCACAGATACGCAGTATTTT. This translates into CSVEEVAASTDTQYF.

The CDR3 DNA reads as TGCAGCGTGAGGGTTGGGACGAACACTGAAGCTTTCTTT. This codes for CSVRVGTNTEAFF. The genes are TRBV29-1 and TRBJ1-1, with D maybe TRBD1 (5 bases). The germline V gene has CDR1 SQVTM and CDR2 ANQGSEA. The CDR3 covers 13 residues. Deletions cut 6 bases from V and 1 base from J, with 12 bases between. The whole variable domain, remainder taken from reference TRBV29-1 and TRBJ1-1, is SAVISQKPSRDICQRGTSLTIQCQVDSQVTMMFWYRQQPGQSLTLIATANQGSEATYESGFVIDKFPISRPNLTFSTLTVSNMSPEDSSIYLCSVRVGTNTEAFFGQGTRLTVV.

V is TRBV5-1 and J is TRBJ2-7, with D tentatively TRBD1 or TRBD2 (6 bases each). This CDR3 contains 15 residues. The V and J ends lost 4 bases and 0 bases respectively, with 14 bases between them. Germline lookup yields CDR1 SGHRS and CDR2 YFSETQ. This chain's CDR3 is CASSPNGGSSYEQYF. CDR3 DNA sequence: TGCGCCAGCAGCCCGAACGGGGGCAGCTCCTACGAGCAGTACTTC.

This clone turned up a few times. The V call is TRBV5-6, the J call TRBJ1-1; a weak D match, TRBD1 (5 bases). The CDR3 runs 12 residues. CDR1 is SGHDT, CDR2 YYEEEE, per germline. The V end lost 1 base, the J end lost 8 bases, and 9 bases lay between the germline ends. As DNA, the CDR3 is TGTGCCAGCAGCTTGATGCGGGGGGAAGCTTTCTTT. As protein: CASSLMRGEAFF. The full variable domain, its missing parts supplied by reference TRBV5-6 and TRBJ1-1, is DAGVTQSPTHLIKTRGQQVTLRCSPKSGHDTVSWYQQALGQGPQFIFQYYEEEERQRGNFPDRFSGHQFPNYSSELNVNALLLGDSALYLCASSLMRGEAFFGQGTRLTVV.

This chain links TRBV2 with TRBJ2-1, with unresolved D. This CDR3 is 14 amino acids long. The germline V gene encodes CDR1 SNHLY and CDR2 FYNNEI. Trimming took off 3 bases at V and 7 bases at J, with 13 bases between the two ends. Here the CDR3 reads CASSDFPARNEQFF. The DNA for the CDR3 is TGTGCCAGCAGTGACTTTCCCGCCAGGAATGAGCAGTTCTTC. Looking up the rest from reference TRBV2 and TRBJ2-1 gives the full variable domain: EPEVTQTPSHQVTQMGQEVILRCVPISNHLYFYWYRQILGQKVEFLVSFYNNEISEKSEIFDDQFSVERPDGSNFTLKIRSTKLEDSAMYFCASSDFPARNEQFFGPGTRLTVL.

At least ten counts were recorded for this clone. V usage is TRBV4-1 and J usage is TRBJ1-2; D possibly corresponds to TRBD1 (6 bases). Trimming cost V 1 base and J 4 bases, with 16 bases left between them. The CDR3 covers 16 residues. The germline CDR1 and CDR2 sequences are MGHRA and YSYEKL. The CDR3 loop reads CASSQVDRRALYGYTF. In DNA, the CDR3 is TGCGCCAGCAGCCAAGTAGACAGGCGGGCACTCTATGGCTACACCTTC.

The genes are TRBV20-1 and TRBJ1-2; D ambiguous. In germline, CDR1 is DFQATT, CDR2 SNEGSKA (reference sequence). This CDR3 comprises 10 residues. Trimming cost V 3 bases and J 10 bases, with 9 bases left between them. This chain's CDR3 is CSASKGSYTF. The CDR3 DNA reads TGCAGTGCTAGTAAGGGATCCTACACCTTC.

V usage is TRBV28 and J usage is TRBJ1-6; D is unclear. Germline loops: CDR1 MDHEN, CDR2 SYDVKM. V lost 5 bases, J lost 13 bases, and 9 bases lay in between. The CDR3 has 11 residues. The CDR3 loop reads CASSPGFPLHF. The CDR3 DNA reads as TGTGCCAGCAGTCCGGGGTTTCCCCTCCACTTT.

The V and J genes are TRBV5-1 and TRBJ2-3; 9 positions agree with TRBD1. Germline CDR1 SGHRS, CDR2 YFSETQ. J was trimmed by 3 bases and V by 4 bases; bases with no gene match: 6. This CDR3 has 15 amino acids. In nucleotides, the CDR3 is TGCGCCAGCAGCCTCGGACAGGGGAGTACAGATACGCAGTATTTT. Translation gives CASSLGQGSTDTQYF.

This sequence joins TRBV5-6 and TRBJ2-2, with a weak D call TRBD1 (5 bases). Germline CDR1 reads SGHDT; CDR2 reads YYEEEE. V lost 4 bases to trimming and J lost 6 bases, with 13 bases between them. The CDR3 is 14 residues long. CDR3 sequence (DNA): TGTGCCAGCAGCGCGACAGTAGAGGCCGGGGAGCTGTTTTTT. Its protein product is CASSATVEAGELFF.

The CDR3 is CAWRFGNTEAFF. CDR3 DNA: TGTGCCTGGAGGTTCGGGAACACTGAAGCTTTCTTT. The chain couples TRBV30 to TRBJ1-1; D is unresolved. The V gene's germline CDR1 is GTSNPN and CDR2 SVGIG (reference sequence). The CDR3 covers 12 residues. The V end was cut by 3 bases, the J end by 1 base, with 6 bases between.

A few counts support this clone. The CDR3: CSVKGQGVAYEQYF. As DNA, the CDR3 is TGCAGCGTTAAAGGACAGGGTGTGGCCTACGAGCAGTACTTC. This chain links TRBV29-1 with TRBJ2-7; 8 bases are shared with TRBD1. The V gene end was trimmed by 5 bases and the J gene end by 2 bases; junction bases not matched to a gene: 8. The CDR3 has 14 amino acids. Germline V gene lookup returns CDR1 SQVTM and CDR2 ANQGSEA.